This TCR beta chain appears in the sequencing data of a study of blood T cells in healthy people across ages. This clonotype occurred a few times. Antigen: not known. Then a second PCR, running roughly 7 to 11 cycles, was carried out with a sample-barcoded 5' primer and a J-beta primer mix. TCRdb called the 5' RACE reads again in MiXCR, with one record for every CDR3 protein. This sample yields approximately 1.5 million distinct CDR3 sequences, of which 30% to 35% are seen a single time; about 10% belongs to the top ten. Findings and caveats of the study: Naive CD4+ cell counts and diversity both ran higher in long-lived than in aged donors.

The CDR3 totals 17 residues. Trimming at V came to 5 bases and at J to 7 bases, leaving 18 bases not matched to a gene. In germline, CDR1 is MNHEY, CDR2 SVGEGT. The sequence was collected from a woman aged 30 to 39 in good health. Sequencing was performed on blood. The rearrangement links TRBV6-2 or TRBV6-3 to TRBJ2-5, with 8 bases lining up with TRBD2. This chain's CDR3 is CASSDLGAGGPGRTQYF. The CDR3 nucleotides read TGTGCCAGCAGTGACCTTGGCGCGGGAGGCCCCGGCAGGACCCAGTACTTC.